This passage covers 28 T cell receptor beta chains from one sample sequenced in a study of T cells in Graves' hyperthyroidism and ophthalmopathy. RNA transcripts provided the source from which TCR beta CDR3 regions were amplified. RT-PCR in the first round (using the HTBI primer set) targeted the TCR CDR3. TCRdb reprocessed the multiplex PCR reads via MiXCR and lists one record per CDR3 protein. The data show about 610,000 distinct CDR3 sequences, 46% seen once. The sequencing sample was made of peripheral blood or thyroid tissue (not recorded which). These receptor sequences come from a woman younger than 35 with Graves' hyperthyroidism.

The gene calls are TRBV20-1 and TRBJ1-5; TRBD1 might be the D (6 bases). CDR1 is DFQATT and CDR2 is SNEGSKA in the germline V gene (reference sequence). The CDR3 consists of 14 residues. V gave up 3 bases and J gave up 7 bases, with 16 bases separating them. Here the CDR3 DNA reads TGCAGTGCTAGTCGCGGAGGGGGTGGACAGCCCCAGCATTTT. Translation: CSASRGGGGQPQHF.

The chain joins TRBV9 to TRBJ2-1; 12 positions match TRBD2. CDR3 length equals 17 residues. Germline V gene sequence: CDR1 SGDLS, CDR2 YYNGEE. The V and J ends lost 3 bases and 8 bases, in that order; junction bases with no gene match: 12. CDR3 nucleotides: TGTGCCAGCAGCGCGATGCCTAGCGGGAGGGGCAGCGATGAGCAGTTCTTC. Translating gives CASSAMPSGRGSDEQFF.

This clonotype was detected ten times or more. At one end the junction does not follow the germline gene, possibly because of a read error. This chain connects TRBV7-7 to TRBJ2-2; 10 nucleotides agree with TRBD2. This CDR3 is built from 17 residues. Germline CDR1 and CDR2: SSHAT and FNYEAQ (reference sequence). This chain's CDR3 is CASSLAGGAENTGELFF. DNA for the CDR3: TGTGCTAGCAGCTTAGCGGGAGGCGCAGAGAACACCGGGGAGCTGTTTTTT.

This clonotype came up many times. Here the CDR3 DNA reads TGCGCCAGCAGTTTAACGACTTCTTCCTACGAGCAGTACTTC. It specifies CASSLTTSSYEQYF. V gene TRBV5-1 combines with J gene TRBJ2-7; no definite D call. This CDR3 is 14 amino acids long. Germline loops: CDR1 SGHRS, CDR2 YFSETQ. The V and J ends lost 5 bases and 1 base respectively, with 13 bases between them.

This rearrangement joins TRBV29-1 to TRBJ1-2; 11 bases line up with TRBD1. V shed 5 bases, J shed 3 bases, and the junction held 5 bases outside the gene matches. The germline V gene encodes CDR1 SQVTM and CDR2 ANQGSEA. The CDR3 runs 14 residues. The CDR3 is CSVWRTGGDYGYTF. Here the CDR3 DNA reads TGCAGCGTTTGGAGGACAGGGGGCGACTATGGCTACACCTTC.

This clonotype was counted at least ten times. Here the CDR3 DNA reads TGCAGTGCTAGTAACCCAGGGGCTGAAGCTTTCTTT. Translated, it gives CSASNPGAEAFF. This rearrangement joins TRBV20-1 to TRBJ1-1; the D gene is possibly TRBD1 (6 bases). The CDR3 has 12 residues. CDR1 DFQATT and CDR2 SNEGSKA come from the germline V gene (reference sequence). Trimming took off 3 bases at V and 6 bases at J, with 11 bases between the two ends.

This clonotype was found once. A single base separates this from a much larger clone, so it may be a read error. The genes are TRBV7-9 and TRBJ2-7, with D possibly matching TRBD2 (5 bases). Germline CDR1 SEHNR, CDR2 FQNEAQ (reference sequence). The CDR3 extends over 13 amino acids. The CDR3 nucleotides are TGTGCCAGCAGCCATCTGTTTGACTACGGGCAGTACTTC. Protein: CASSHLFDYGQYF.

CDR3 sequence: CASNYSPVTWDEQYF. DNA for the CDR3: TGTGCCAGCAATTACTCGCCAGTGACATGGGACGAGCAGTACTTC. The chain couples TRBV7-9 to TRBJ2-7; no clear D. V lost 7 bases to trimming and J lost 5 bases, with 21 bases between them. Germline loops: CDR1 SEHNR, CDR2 FQNEAQ (reference sequence). The CDR3 sequence is 15 residues long.

The V and J genes are TRBV10-3 and TRBJ1-3; no reliable D call. Trimming stripped 7 bases from V and 7 bases from J, with 11 bases between. The CDR3 consists of 12 residues. In germline, CDR1 is ENHRY, CDR2 SYGVKD. The chain's CDR3 is CAITDSRNTIYF. The CDR3 nucleotides are TGTGCCATCACCGACTCCCGGAACACCATATATTTT.

V gene TRBV5-4 combines with J gene TRBJ1-2; TRBD1 matches at 9 bases. Per germline, CDR1 SGHNT and CDR2 YYREEE (reference sequence). V dropped 1 base and J dropped 1; count of bases not matched to a gene: 5. The CDR3 totals 16 residues. CDR3 in DNA: TGTGCCAGCAGCTTGTCGGGACAGGGAGTTAACTATGGCTACACCTTC. Encoded protein: CASSLSGQGVNYGYTF.

As for this clonotype: A much bigger clone sits one base away, suggesting this may be a read error. The chain is built from TRBV6-5 and TRBJ1-1, with a weak D call TRBD1 (6 bases). The CDR3 totals 13 residues. Trimming cost V 2 bases and J 7 bases, with 11 bases left between them. Looked up from germline, CDR1 is MNHEY and CDR2 is SVGAGI. The CDR3 region is CASSYRGAVEAFF. The CDR3 coding sequence is TGTGCCAGCAGTTACCGGGGGGCGGTTGAAGCTTTCTTT.

Notes on this clonotype: At one of its ends the junction is not consistent with the germline gene, which may arise from a read error. The chain carries TRBV29-1 and TRBJ2-7; D unclear. Germline-derived CDR1 and CDR2 are SQVTM and ANQGSEA. CDR3 size: 11 residues. The CDR3 protein is CSNGRGYGQYF. The CDR3, as DNA: TGCAGCAACGGTCGTGGATACGGGCAGTACTTC.

This clonotype showed up many times. The chain is built from TRBV5-4 and TRBJ1-3, with D possibly TRBD1 on 5 matching bases. V lost 5 bases and J 0 bases, leaving 9 bases between the germline ends. Germline loops: CDR1 SGHNT, CDR2 YYREEE (reference sequence). This CDR3 comprises 14 residues. For the CDR3, the DNA is TGTGCCAGCAGTGACAGTGTCTCTGGAAACACCATATATTTT. Residues: CASSDSVSGNTIYF.

This clonotype was counted many times. This chain uses TRBV4-2 with TRBJ1-2; possibly TRBD1 for D (6 bases). The germline V gene encodes CDR1 LGHNA and CDR2 YNFKEQ. The CDR3 contains 16 residues. V lost 0 bases and J lost 4, with 15 bases in between. Here the CDR3 reads CASSQEVSGGGYGYTF. As DNA, the CDR3 is TGTGCCAGCAGCCAAGAAGTATCTGGGGGCGGCTATGGCTACACCTTC.

This clonotype was detected a few times. The rearrangement uses TRBV30 and TRBJ1-2, with TRBD1 as a possible D gene (6 bases). The CDR3 is 14 amino acids. Germline V gives CDR1 GTSNPN, CDR2 SVGIG (reference sequence). Trimming removed 1 base at V and 7 bases at J, with 16 bases between. Written as DNA, the CDR3 is TGTGCCTGGAGTGACAGGGAGAGGATTCGTGGCTACACCTTC. Protein product: CAWSDRERIRGYTF. Filled out from reference TRBV30 and TRBJ1-2, the complete variable domain reads SQTIHQWPATLVQPVGSPLSLECTVEGTSNPNLYWYRQAAGRGLQLLFYSVGIGQISSEVPQNLSASRPQDRQFILSSKKLLLSDSGFYLCAWSDRERIRGYTFGSGTRLTVV.

The CDR3 reads CSVPGGGKETQYF. Here the CDR3 DNA reads TGCAGCGTGCCAGGAGGGGGGAAGGAGACCCAGTACTTC. This sequence joins TRBV29-1 and TRBJ2-5; D tentatively reads TRBD1 or TRBD2 (6 bases each). Germline V lookup: CDR1 SQVTM, CDR2 ANQGSEA. This CDR3 region has 13 residues. The V end lost 6 bases, the J end lost 5 bases, and 16 bases lay between the germline ends.

This clonotype has just one count. V is TRBV20-1 and J is TRBJ2-5; TRBD1 or TRBD2 may be the D gene (5 bases each). The germline V and J ends were trimmed by 4 bases and 4 bases, with 10 bases remaining between them. The CDR3 runs to 12 residues. Germline lookup yields CDR1 DFQATT and CDR2 SNEGSKA (reference sequence). The CDR3 bases are TGCAGTGCTACCGGGGCGGGAGAGACCCAGTACTTC. This codes for CSATGAGETQYF.

The J gene is TRBJ1-1, the V gene TRBV12-3 or TRBV12-4; D remains unclear. V was cut by 8 bases and J by 13 bases, with 11 bases left in between. The CDR3 length is 9 residues. The CDR3, as DNA: TGTGCCAGCCCGCCAGAGGGTTTCTTT. Protein product: CASPPEGFF.

The chain joins TRBV18 to TRBJ1-1, with D possibly matching TRBD1 (5 bases). Between the trimmed V and J ends, which lost 2 bases and 5 bases, there was a span of 9 bases. This CDR3 has 13 residues. Per the germline V gene, CDR1 is KGHSH and CDR2 is LQKENI. The CDR3 reads CASSPFEGTEAFF. CDR3 nucleotides: TGTGCCAGCTCACCATTTGAGGGGACTGAAGCTTTCTTT.

Regarding this clonotype: This may come from a read error, since a much larger clone is one base off. The rearrangement uses TRBV24-1 and TRBJ2-3, with D possibly TRBD1 on 5 matching bases. The V gene lost 5 bases and the J gene lost 1 base, with 9 bases spanning the gap. This CDR3 is built from 14 residues. The germline V gene encodes CDR1 KGHDR and CDR2 SFDVKD. CDR3 nucleotides: TGTGCCACCAGTGCCAGCAGGGGCACAGATACGCAGTATTTT. Its protein is CATSASRGTDTQYF.

With regard to this clonotype: With a much larger clone just one base away, this may be a read error. The chain has TRBV14 and TRBJ2-1, with no clear D. Germline V gene data show CDR1 as SGHDN and CDR2 as FVKESK. The CDR3 runs 14 residues. Trimming shortened V by 0 bases and J by 8 bases, and 11 bases separated the two germline ends. The CDR3, as DNA: TGTGCCAGCAGCCAAGACTCTAATTACGATGAGCAGTTCTTC. This encodes CASSQDSNYDEQFF.

This clonotype was seen ten or more times. J is TRBJ2-7 and V is TRBV7-2, with 10 bases identical to TRBD2. The CDR3 loop spans 15 amino acids. V dropped 3 bases and J dropped 3; count of bases not matched to a gene: 5. Germline V gives CDR1 SGHTA, CDR2 FQGNSA. The CDR3 region has the DNA TGTGCCAGCAGCTTTCTAGCGGGAGTGGGCTACGAGCAGTACTTC. Amino acids: CASSFLAGVGYEQYF.

As for this clonotype: Compared with germline, one end of the junction differs, possibly owing to a read error. The chain employs TRBV24-1 and TRBJ2-7, with D uncertain. Germline V gene lookup returns CDR1 KGHDR and CDR2 SFDVKD. This CDR3 comprises 9 residues. CDR3 bases: TGTGCCACCAGTCAGGAGTCTGACTTC. Its translation: CATSQESDF.

The chain joins TRBV20-1 to TRBJ2-3; either TRBD1 or TRBD2 may supply D (5 bases each). Germline loops: CDR1 DFQATT, CDR2 SNEGSKA (reference sequence). V dropped 3 bases and J dropped 1 base, with 17 bases sitting between them. The CDR3 totals 16 residues. CDR3 nucleotide sequence: TGCAGTGCTAGTTCGCCGGGACGCCGACGCACAGATACGCAGTATTTT. Its protein product is CSASSPGRRRTDTQYF.

J is TRBJ2-1 and V is TRBV7-2; TRBD1 is a possible D gene (6 bases). V was pared by 5 bases and J by 8 bases, with 19 bases between. Germline-derived CDR1 and CDR2 are SGHTA and FQGNSA. CDR3 length: 15 residues. CDR3 region: CASSPGAGVGDEQFF. CDR3 in DNA: TGTGCCAGCAGCCCAGGGGCAGGGGTTGGGGATGAGCAGTTCTTC.

Comments on this clonotype: Just one base apart from a much larger clone, this may be a read error. This chain uses TRBV10-3 with TRBJ1-1; D is undetermined. Germline V gene lookup returns CDR1 ENHRY and CDR2 SYGVKD. The CDR3 covers 13 residues. The CDR3 loop is CVISLRGDAEAFF. Written as DNA, the CDR3 is TGTGTCATCAGTTTAAGAGGCGACGCTGAAGCTTTCTTT.

CDR3 amino acids: CATSSLAGNTIYF. The CDR3 coding sequence is TGTGCCACCAGCAGCCTGGCGGGAAACACCATATATTTT. This sequence joins TRBV15 and TRBJ1-3; D is ambiguous. Trimming shortened V by 3 bases and J by 4 bases, and 7 bases separated the two germline ends. The CDR3 is made up of 13 amino acids. From germline, CDR1 is LNHNV and CDR2 YYDKDF (reference sequence). Full variable domain (rest looked up from reference TRBV15 and TRBJ1-3): DAMVIQNPRYQVTQFGKPVTLSCSQTLNHNVMYWYQQKSSQAPKLLFHYYDKDFNNEADTPDNFQSRRPNTSFCFLDIRSPGLGDTAMYLCATSSLAGNTIYFGEGSWLTVV.

This clonotype appeared many times. The chain employs TRBV19 and TRBJ1-2; the D is unclear. V shed 5 bases and J shed 5 bases, with 18 bases lying between them. The germline gives CDR1 LNHDA, CDR2 SQIVND (reference sequence). CDR3 length: 15 amino acids. CDR3 sequence: CASSGGTRSWYGYTF. CDR3 coding DNA: TGTGCCAGTAGTGGAGGAACACGATCGTGGTATGGCTACACCTTC.